This entry is about one T cell receptor (beta chain). The data were obtained in a study of blood T cell repertoires in COVID-19. Study in general: PBMCs, B-cell-depleted T cells, or T cells were the source of the cDNA or gDNA that made up the material.

The CDR3 is 19 amino acids. From germline, CDR1 is KGHDR and CDR2 SFDVKD. Trimming removed 5 bases from V and 6 bases from J, with 27 bases in between. Assay used: immunoSEQ multiplex PCR; TCRdb lists only in-frame clones, some missing. The sample has some 350,000 clones, roughly nine tenths seen once. The clonotype was recovered from a man aged 18 to 29 who had recovered from COVID-19. Sequencing input: PBMCs or T cells enriched from blood (not recorded which). The chain carries TRBV24-1 and TRBJ1-4, with TRBD1 as a possible D gene (6 bases). The CDR3: CATSGSSGSAWAGDEKLFF. The CDR3 nucleotides are TGTGCCACCAGTGGCTCGAGTGGGTCGGCGTGGGCAGGGGATGAAAAACTGTTTTTT.